This T cell receptor (beta chain) was obtained from a study of blood T cell repertoires in COVID-19 (dated by TCRdb to about 2020). As for the study more broadly: Samples covering the acute and convalescent phases of COVID-19 were provided by collaborators in the United States, Italy and Spain. Sample metadata almost always included a de-identified subject ID, COVID-19 status, age in years and sex. The material from the prospective study consisted of cDNA or gDNA derived from T cells, B-cell-depleted T cells, or PBMCs. The repertoires were made available in a free public database intended to serve as a resource for research on the immune response to SARS-CoV-2. Where available, HLA class I and class II types were taken from metadata supplied by the sample provider and were not determined by assay-based typing. The samples were drawn from two sources: the first 160 participants of the ongoing ImmuneRACE study, and 950 to 1,500 subjects contributed by 6 global collaborators. Deeply sampled blood TCRbeta repertoires from subjects exposed to, actively infected with, or recovered from COVID-19 were included in the dataset. Overall study results and their limits: The amount of clinical and demographic metadata varied by source and participant and was provided uncurated.

This clone was picked up one time. Which antigen it targets is not known. Base-call qualities are not available, and no considerably larger clone is one nucleotide away. There are 17 amino acids in the CDR3, from cysteine to phenylalanine inclusive. Of the read, only the CDR3 DNA is kept; its 51 bases are in frame from base 1. The germline V gene gives CDR1 as SGHRS and CDR2 as YFSETQ. Here V drops 0 bases and J drops 2 bases, and the junction holds 10 bases not matched to any gene. Samples from volunteer blood donors who had recovered from COVID-19 were contributed by a second Seattle source. Whole blood was collected in K2EDTA tubes by collaborating institutions according to the institutions' own protocols. For TCRbeta analysis, collaborators shipped samples in one of three forms: frozen whole blood, isolated PBMCs, or DNA extracted from either of those sample types. TCRbeta CDR3 regions were amplified from genomic DNA using the immunoSEQ Assay, a bias-controlled multiplex PCR. The authors' pipeline ran thus. Within the assay, amplification of reference gene primers was used to estimate how many nucleated cells each sample contained. To quantify the absolute abundance of each unique TCRbeta CDR3 rearrangement, sequence reads were collapsed and filtered. Productive Simpson clonality was computed per sample as the square root of Simpson's diversity index over productive rearrangements. Drawn from immuneACCESS, this table holds only the in-frame rearrangements with V and J called that TCRdb kept. Clones are partly lost; checked studies trace under half to an unresolved V gene and leave the rest unexplained. The V and J calls and clone size come from that table; D and trimming were worked out from the DNA. The sample table holds approximately 170,000 clones, of which 89% were seen once. About 1.9% of the sample belongs to the ten largest clones.

The rearranged chain carries TRBV5-1 and TRBJ1-2; 7 of the junction bases match TRBD1. Source material: peripheral blood. The sequence was collected from a man aged 18 to 35 who had recovered from COVID-19. The DNA is TGCGCCAGCAGCTTGGCCAGTCCCGGGACAGAGAACTATGGCTACACCTTC. Its protein reads: CASSLASPGTENYGYTF.